These T cell receptor beta chains were read from a single sample in a study of shared clonotypes between healthy human individuals. Data came from immunoSEQ multiplex PCR; TCRdb stores just in-frame clones and leaves some out. The sample records 2 million to 2.5 million clones, about 90% being singletons. Sequenced: naive CD4+ T cells from PBMCs. The receptors come from a man between 18 and 29 years old in good health. Some clones in this sample may be carry-over from other donors' samples. Each CDR3 is given with its conserved first and last residue. A D gene is named only where the DNA matches it firmly. Clone size is not always given. Where it is, it says once, few, many or a class for expanded clones.

.	TRBJ2-7	TRBV27	.	CASSLFRQNKGGEPYEQYF	TGTGCCAGCAGTTTATTTCGACAGAACAAGGGGGGGGAGCCCTACGAGCAGTACTTC
.	TRBJ1-2	TRBV29-1	TRBD1	CSVLRDRGQEGGYTF	TGCAGCGTCCTCCGGGACAGGGGGCAGGAGGGTGGCTACACCTTC
.	TRBJ2-5	TRBV30	.	CAWGDSYSPYQETQYF	TGTGCCTGGGGGGACTCCTACTCTCCCTACCAAGAGACCCAGTACTTC
once	TRBJ1-5	TRBV6-4	TRBD1	CASTLDRVQIWGNQPQHF	TGTGCCAGCACCTTAGACAGGGTACAGATTTGGGGCAATCAGCCCCAGCATTTT
.	TRBJ2-7	TRBV6-5	TRBD1	CASSYWTGGSYEQYF	TGTGCCAGCAGTTACTGGACAGGGGGCAGCTACGAGCAGTACTTC
few	TRBJ1-2	TRBV28	.	CASSIGGYGYTF	TGTGCCAGCAGTATAGGGGGCTATGGCTACACCTTC
.	TRBJ1-1	TRBV11-2	.	CASIDRTGGTEAFF	TGTGCCAGCATTGACCGCACTGGGGGCACTGAAGCTTTCTTT
.	TRBJ2-3	TRBV18	.	CASSPLAETDTQYF	TGTGCCAGCTCACCGTTAGCGGAAACAGATACGCAGTATTTT
.	TRBJ1-2	TRBV7-6	TRBD1	CASSFGTAGVNYGYTF	TGTGCCAGCAGCTTCGGGACAGCCGGAGTTAACTATGGCTACACCTTC
.	TRBJ2-7	TRBV11-2	TRBD2	CASSLIRLAGGHSYEQYF	TGTGCCAGCAGCTTAATCCGACTAGCGGGAGGTCACTCCTACGAGCAGTACTTC
.	TRBJ1-4	TRBV7-3	TRBD1	CASSSGQGAKLFF	TGTGCCAGCAGCTCCGGACAGGGGGCGAAGCTGTTTTTT
.	TRBJ2-3	TRBV14	.	CASSQVAHTDTQYF	TGTGCCAGCAGCCAAGTAGCGCACACAGATACGCAGTATTTT
.	TRBJ2-5	TRBV9	TRBD1	CASSRNEGQRGLWWETQYF	TGTGCCAGCAGCCGAAATGAGGGGCAGAGGGGGCTTTGGTGGGAGACCCAGTACTTC
.	TRBJ2-1	TRBV28	TRBD1	CASSQGQPNEQFF	TGTGCCAGCAGCCAGGGACAGCCCAATGAGCAGTTCTTC
.	TRBJ2-7	TRBV11-1	TRBD1	CASSSGSGTGYEQYF	TGTGCCAGCAGCTCAGGCTCCGGGACAGGCTACGAGCAGTACTTC
.	TRBJ2-1	TRBV10-3	TRBD2	CAISASSTSSDEQFF	TGTGCCATCAGTGCATCCTCGACTAGCTCGGATGAGCAGTTCTTC
.	TRBJ1-3	TRBV28	TRBD1	CASSRGTDSGNTIYF	TGTGCCAGCAGTCGGGGGACAGACTCTGGAAACACCATATATTTT
.	TRBJ2-5	TRBV5-6	TRBD1	CASSRRQGVQETQYF	TGTGCCAGCAGCCGTAGACAGGGGGTGCAAGAGACCCAGTACTTC
.	TRBJ1-6	TRBV25-1	TRBD1	CASSEWGTGADNSPLHF	TGTGCCAGCAGTGAATGGGGGACAGGGGCAGATAATTCACCCCTCCACTTT
once	TRBJ1-6	TRBV28	.	CASSLGASPLHF	TGTGCCAGCAGTTTGGGCGCTTCACCCCTCCACTTT
.	TRBJ2-1	TRBV4-1	TRBD2	CASSQPSGNVLNEQFF	TGCGCCAGCAGCCAACCCAGCGGGAACGTGCTCAATGAGCAGTTCTTC
.	TRBJ2-2	TRBV7-2	.	CASRGRGLGGELFF	TGTGCCAGCAGGGGGCGAGGCTTAGGAGGGGAGCTGTTTTTT
.	TRBJ1-2	TRBV4-2	.	CASSALGAAFGGYTF	TGTGCCAGCAGTGCCCTGGGCGCCGCCTTTGGAGGCTACACCTTC